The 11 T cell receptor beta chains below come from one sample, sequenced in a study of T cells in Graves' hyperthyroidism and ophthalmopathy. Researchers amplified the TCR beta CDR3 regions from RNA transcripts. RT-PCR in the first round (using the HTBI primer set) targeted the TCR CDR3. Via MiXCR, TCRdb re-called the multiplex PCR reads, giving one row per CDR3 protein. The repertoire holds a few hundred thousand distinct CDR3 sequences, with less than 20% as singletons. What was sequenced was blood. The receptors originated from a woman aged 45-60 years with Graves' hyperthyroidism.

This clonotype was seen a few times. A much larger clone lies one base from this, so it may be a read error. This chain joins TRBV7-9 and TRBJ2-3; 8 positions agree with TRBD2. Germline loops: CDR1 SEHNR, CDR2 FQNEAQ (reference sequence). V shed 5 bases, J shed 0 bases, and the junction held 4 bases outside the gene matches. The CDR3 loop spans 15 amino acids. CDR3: CASSPTSESTDTQYF. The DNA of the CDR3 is TGTGCCAGCAGCCCGACTAGCGAGAGCACAGATACGCAGTATTTT.

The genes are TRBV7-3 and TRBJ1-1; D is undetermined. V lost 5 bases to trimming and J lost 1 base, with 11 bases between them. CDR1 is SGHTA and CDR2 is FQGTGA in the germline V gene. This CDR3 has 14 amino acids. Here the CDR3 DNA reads TGTGCCAGCAGCGTTGACCGAAGGAACACTGAAGCTTTCTTT. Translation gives CASSVDRRNTEAFF.

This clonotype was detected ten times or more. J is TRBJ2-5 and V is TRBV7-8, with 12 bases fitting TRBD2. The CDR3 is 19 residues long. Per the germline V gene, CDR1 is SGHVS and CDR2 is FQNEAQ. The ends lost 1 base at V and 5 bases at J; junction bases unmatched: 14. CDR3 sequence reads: CASSLGLVSSGRALETQYF. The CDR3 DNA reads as TGTGCCAGCAGCTTAGGGCTGGTGTCTAGCGGGAGGGCCCTGGAGACCCAGTACTTC.

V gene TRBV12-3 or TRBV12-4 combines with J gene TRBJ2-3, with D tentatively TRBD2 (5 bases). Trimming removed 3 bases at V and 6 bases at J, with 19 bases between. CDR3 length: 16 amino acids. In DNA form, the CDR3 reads TGTGCCAGCAGTTTCCCCCGCCGTCCGGGGTCGGATACGCAGTATTTT. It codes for CASSFPRRPGSDTQYF.

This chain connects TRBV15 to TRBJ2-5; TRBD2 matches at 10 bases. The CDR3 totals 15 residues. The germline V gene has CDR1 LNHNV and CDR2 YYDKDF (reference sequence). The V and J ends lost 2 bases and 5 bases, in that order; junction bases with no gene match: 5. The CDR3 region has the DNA TGTGCCACCAGCAGAAATAGCGGGAGGAGGGAGACCCAGTACTTC. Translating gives CATSRNSGRRETQYF. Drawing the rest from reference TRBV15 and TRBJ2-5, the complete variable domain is DAMVIQNPRYQVTQFGKPVTLSCSQTLNHNVMYWYQQKSSQAPKLLFHYYDKDFNNEADTPDNFQSRRPNTSFCFLDIRSPGLGDTAMYLCATSRNSGRRETQYFGPGTRLLVL.

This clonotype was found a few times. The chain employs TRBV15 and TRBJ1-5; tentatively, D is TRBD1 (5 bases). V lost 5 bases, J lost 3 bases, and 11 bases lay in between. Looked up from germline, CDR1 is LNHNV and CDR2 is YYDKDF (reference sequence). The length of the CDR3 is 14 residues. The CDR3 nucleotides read TGTGCCACCAGCCCGGGGCCGGTCAATCAGCCCCAGCATTTT. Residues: CATSPGPVNQPQHF. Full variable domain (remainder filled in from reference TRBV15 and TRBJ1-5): DAMVIQNPRYQVTQFGKPVTLSCSQTLNHNVMYWYQQKSSQAPKLLFHYYDKDFNNEADTPDNFQSRRPNTSFCFLDIRSPGLGDTAMYLCATSPGPVNQPQHFGDGTRLSIL.

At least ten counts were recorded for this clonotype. Here the CDR3 reads CASSQVTDTQYF. Here the CDR3 DNA reads TGTGCCAGCAGCCAAGTAACAGATACGCAGTATTTT. V and J are TRBV14 and TRBJ2-3; D remains ambiguous. The CDR3 contains 12 residues. Looked up from germline, CDR1 is SGHDN and CDR2 is FVKESK. The ends were cut back, 1 base at V and 3 bases at J, with 2 bases in the middle.

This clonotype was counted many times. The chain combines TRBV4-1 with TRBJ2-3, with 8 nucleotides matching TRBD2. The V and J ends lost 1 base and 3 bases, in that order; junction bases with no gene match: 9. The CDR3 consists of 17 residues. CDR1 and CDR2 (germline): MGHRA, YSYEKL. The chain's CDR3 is CASSQVLSGKGTDTQYF. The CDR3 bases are TGCGCCAGCAGCCAAGTGCTTAGCGGGAAGGGAACAGATACGCAGTATTTT.

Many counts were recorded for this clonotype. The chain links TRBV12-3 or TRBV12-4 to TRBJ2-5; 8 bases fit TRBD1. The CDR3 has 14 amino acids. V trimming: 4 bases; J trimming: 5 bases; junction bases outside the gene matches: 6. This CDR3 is CASSSRTGHETQYF. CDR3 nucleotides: TGTGCCAGCAGTTCCCGGACAGGGCACGAGACCCAGTACTTC.

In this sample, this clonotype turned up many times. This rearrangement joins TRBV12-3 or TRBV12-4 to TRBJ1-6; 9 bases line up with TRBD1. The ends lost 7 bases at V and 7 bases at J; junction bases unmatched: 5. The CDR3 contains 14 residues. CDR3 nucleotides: TGTGCCAGCAAAGGGACAGGGAGCAATTCACCCCTCCACTTT. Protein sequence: CASKGTGSNSPLHF.

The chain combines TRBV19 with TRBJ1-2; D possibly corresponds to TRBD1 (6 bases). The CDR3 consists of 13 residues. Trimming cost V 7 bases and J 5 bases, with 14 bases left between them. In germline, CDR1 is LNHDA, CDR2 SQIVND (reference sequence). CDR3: CASIEEGGYGYTF. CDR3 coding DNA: TGTGCCAGTATCGAAGAAGGGGGTTATGGCTACACCTTC.